These 29 T cell receptor beta chains came from one sample sequenced in a study of blood T cell repertoires in COVID-19. TCRdb's copy holds only in-frame clones and misses some; the assay was immunoSEQ multiplex PCR. The sample records about 70,000 clones, 90% being singletons. Sequencing used peripheral blood. Source of these receptors: a human donor in a cohort sampled during active COVID-19.

Note on this clone: Other DNA sequences in the sample encode the same CDR3. This rearrangement joins TRBV7-9 to TRBJ2-1; 7 bases agree with TRBD2. After removal of 1 base from V and 13 bases from J, the junction contained 4 bases not matched to a gene. This CDR3 is built from 12 residues. Looked up from germline, CDR1 is SEHNR and CDR2 is FQNEAQ (reference sequence). The CDR3: CASSLGGRAQFF. In nucleotides, the CDR3 is TGTGCCAGCAGCTTAGGCGGGAGAGCCCAGTTCTTC.

The table lists this clone with a count of one. The rearrangement joins TRBV29-1 to TRBJ2-5; possible D gene TRBD1, 5 bases. The V gene lost 0 bases and the J gene lost 4 bases, with 12 bases spanning the gap. Per germline, CDR1 SQVTM and CDR2 ANQGSEA. CDR3 length equals 14 residues. CDR3 sequence (DNA): TGCAGCGTTGAAGATCTGGGGCTTGGAGAGACCCAGTACTTC. This codes for CSVEDLGLGETQYF.

The chain employs TRBV10-3 and TRBJ2-3; TRBD1 agrees at 7 bases. Germline CDR1 and CDR2: ENHRY and SYGVKD. The CDR3 length is 13 residues. Trimming removed 11 bases from V and 3 bases from J; junction bases left unmatched: 8. The CDR3 sequence: CAANRGGTDTQYF. CDR3 coding DNA: TGTGCCGCAAACAGGGGTGGGACAGATACGCAGTATTTT.

The rearrangement joins TRBV29-1 to TRBJ2-7, with D perhaps matching TRBD1 (6 bases). Trimming left V 7 bases short and J 0 bases short, with 13 bases between. Germline V CDR1 and CDR2: SQVTM, ANQGSEA. The CDR3 totals 13 residues. The CDR3 DNA follows: TGCAGCGGGTGGACAGAGAACTCCTACGAGCAGTACTTC. Translating gives CSGWTENSYEQYF.

The chain combines TRBV28 with TRBJ1-1, with D unclear. The CDR3 is 14 amino acids. The germline V and J ends were trimmed by 6 bases and 1 base, with 12 bases remaining between them. Germline values: CDR1 MDHEN, CDR2 SYDVKM. The DNA for the CDR3 is TGTGCCAGCAGCTCTCACATGCAGAACACTGAAGCTTTCTTT. This gives the protein CASSSHMQNTEAFF.

This chain links TRBV4-1 with TRBJ1-1, with TRBD1 matching over 9 bases. CDR3 length: 14 residues. V dropped 5 bases and J dropped 5; count of bases not matched to a gene: 6. Germline V lookup: CDR1 MGHRA, CDR2 YSYEKL. The CDR3 nucleotides read TGCGCCAGCAGCGACAACAGGGGGCAGACTGAAGCTTTCTTT. It specifies CASSDNRGQTEAFF.

This chain connects TRBV7-3 to TRBJ2-1; TRBD2 might be the D (5 bases). Germline loops: CDR1 SGHTA, CDR2 FQGTGA. V gave up 1 base and J gave up 7 bases, with 8 bases separating them. This CDR3 region has 13 residues. CDR3 coding DNA: TGTGCCAGCAGCTTAATTGAGGGTAATGAGCAGTTCTTC. Translating it yields CASSLIEGNEQFF.

The chain links TRBV5-1 to TRBJ1-3; D unclear. The V end was cut by 0 bases, the J end by 9 bases, with 16 bases between. Per the germline V gene, CDR1 is SGHRS and CDR2 is YFSETQ. The CDR3 totals 15 residues. CDR3 in amino acids: CASSLAGAVDATIYF. Here the CDR3 DNA reads TGCGCCAGCAGCTTGGCCGGCGCGGTGGATGCCACCATATATTTT.

This clone has only one observation. The same CDR3 also results from other DNA sequences found in this sample. The chain is built from TRBV27 and TRBJ2-5; TRBD1 matches at 8 bases. Germline CDR1 is MNHEY and CDR2 is SMNVEV (reference sequence). V lost 5 bases and J lost 5; bases outside the gene matches: 7. The CDR3 contains 14 residues. The CDR3 is CASSLRGRGETQYF. The CDR3 bases are TGTGCCAGCAGTCTCAGGGGGCGCGGTGAGACCCAGTACTTC.

Here the CDR3 DNA reads TGCGCCAGCAGCTTGGCGAACCTACAGGGGCAAGAGACCCAGTACTTC. Amino acid sequence: CASSLANLQGQETQYF. The rearrangement links TRBV5-1 to TRBJ2-5, with 7 positions matching TRBD1. V gave up 0 bases and J gave up 2 bases; unmatched junction bases: 7. The CDR3 runs to 16 residues. The germline V gene has CDR1 SGHRS and CDR2 YFSETQ.

The sample holds one count of this clone. This chain uses TRBV15 with TRBJ2-1; possibly TRBD2 for D (6 bases). The CDR3 extends over 15 amino acids. V lost 6 bases, J lost 3 bases, and 15 bases lay in between. Germline V lookup: CDR1 LNHNV, CDR2 YYDKDF (reference sequence). The CDR3 DNA sequence: TGTGCCACCAGTATGGGTGCGGGACTCTACAATGAGCAGTTCTTC. Translating gives CATSMGAGLYNEQFF.

V gene TRBV30 combines with J gene TRBJ1-3; weak D call: TRBD1 (5 bases). Germline CDR1 reads GTSNPN; CDR2 reads SVGIG (reference sequence). V was cut by 0 bases and J by 0 bases, with 9 bases left in between. The CDR3 loop spans 15 amino acids. CDR3 region: CAWSVFGGSGNTIYF. DNA for the CDR3: TGTGCCTGGAGTGTTTTCGGGGGCTCTGGAAACACCATATATTTT.

The chain uses TRBV29-1 and TRBJ2-1; TRBD2 matches 14 bases. V dropped 6 bases and J dropped 8; count of bases not matched to a gene: 6. The germline V gene encodes CDR1 SQVTM and CDR2 ANQGSEA. The CDR3 has 14 amino acids. CDR3 DNA sequence: TGCAGCGTCCTCCCGGGACTAGCGGGAGATGAGCAGTTCTTC. Translating it yields CSVLPGLAGDEQFF.

The genes are TRBV27 and TRBJ1-6; TRBD1 agrees at 9 bases. The CDR3 is 18 amino acids. V shed 0 bases and J 10 bases; nucleotides not matched to a gene: 13. The V gene's germline CDR1 is MNHEY and CDR2 SMNVEV (reference sequence). CDR3 loop: CASSLSRDPDRGSSPLHF. The CDR3 region has the DNA TGTGCCAGCAGTTTATCGAGGGACCCGGACAGGGGAAGCTCACCCCTCCACTTT.

The genes are TRBV7-8 and TRBJ2-7; 14 bases line up with TRBD2. This CDR3 region has 17 residues. Germline V gene data show CDR1 as SGHVS and CDR2 as FQNEAQ. The J segment lost 3 bases and the V segment lost 0 bases, leaving 4 bases of the junction unmatched. CDR3 in amino acids: CASSLASTSGRVYEQYF. CDR3 nucleotide sequence: TGTGCCAGCAGCTTAGCTTCGACTAGCGGGAGGGTCTACGAGCAGTACTTC.

This chain uses TRBV4-2 with TRBJ2-6; 8 nucleotides match TRBD1. The J segment lost 3 bases and the V segment lost 0 bases, leaving 1 base of the junction unmatched. The germline V gene encodes CDR1 LGHNA and CDR2 YNFKEQ. This CDR3 contains 16 residues. The CDR3 DNA is TGTGCCAGCAGCCAAGAACAGGGGGTTGGGGCCAACGTCCTGACTTTC. Translating it yields CASSQEQGVGANVLTF.

The chain couples TRBV7-9 to TRBJ2-2; TRBD2 is a possible D gene (6 bases). Germline CDR1 is SEHNR and CDR2 is FQNEAQ (reference sequence). CDR3 size: 15 residues. With 6 bases removed from V and 6 bases from J, the gap between germline ends came to 17 bases. The CDR3 DNA follows: TGTGCCAGCAGTTCCATCCCACTAGCCCCCGGGGAGCTGTTTTTT. This gives the protein CASSSIPLAPGELFF.

The V and J genes are TRBV4-3 and TRBJ1-6; the D gene is possibly TRBD1 (6 bases). This CDR3 contains 15 residues. V lost 0 bases and J lost 6, with 9 bases in between. Germline CDR1 LGHNA, CDR2 YSLEER. The CDR3 sequence is CASSQEAGANSPLHF. For the CDR3, the DNA is TGCGCCAGCAGCCAAGAAGCGGGGGCTAATTCACCCCTCCACTTT.

The chain uses TRBV7-9 and TRBJ2-3, with TRBD2 identical over 10 bases. The CDR3 has 15 amino acids. Germline V lookup: CDR1 SEHNR, CDR2 FQNEAQ (reference sequence). The ends lost 8 bases at V and 1 base at J; junction bases unmatched: 6. The DNA for the CDR3 is TGTGCCAGCCGCTCCGGGACTAGCGGCACAGATACGCAGTATTTT. Translating it yields CASRSGTSGTDTQYF.

The chain employs TRBV9 and TRBJ2-2, with TRBD2 as a possible D gene (6 bases). Trimming removed 0 bases from V and 1 base from J, with 13 bases in between. CDR1 is SGDLS and CDR2 is YYNGEE in the germline V gene. The CDR3 has 17 residues. CDR3 sequence: CASSVALGGMNTGELFF. The DNA for the CDR3 is TGTGCCAGCAGCGTAGCGCTGGGCGGGATGAACACCGGGGAGCTGTTTTTT. Based on the CDR3 plus reference TRBV9 and TRBJ2-2, the full variable domain is DSGVTQTPKHLITATGQRVTLRCSPRSGDLSVYWYQQSLDQGLQFLIQYYNGEERAKGNILERFSAQQFPDLHSELNLSSLELGDSALYFCASSVALGGMNTGELFFGEGSRLTVL.

This chain joins TRBV18 and TRBJ2-1; 7 positions match TRBD1. After removal of 4 bases from V and 5 bases from J, the junction contained 5 bases not matched to a gene. The germline V gene has CDR1 KGHSH and CDR2 LQKENI. The length of the CDR3 is 14 residues. The CDR3 is CASSLDRANNEQFF. CDR3 sequence (DNA): TGTGCCAGCTCACTTGACAGGGCTAACAATGAGCAGTTCTTC.

This clone was observed a single time. This chain uses TRBV28 with TRBJ1-1; no clear D gene. CDR3 size: 12 residues. V was trimmed by 3 bases and J by 6 bases, leaving 8 bases between them. CDR1 and CDR2 from the germline V gene are MDHEN and SYDVKM. CDR3 DNA sequence: TGTGCCAGCAGTTTTCGGTTGGCTGAAGCTTTCTTT. Translation: CASSFRLAEAFF.

CDR3 sequence (DNA): TGTGCCAGCACGACAGGGACAGTCAAAACTGAAGCTTTCTTT. This sequence encodes CASTTGTVKTEAFF. The genes are TRBV2 and TRBJ1-1; TRBD1 matches at 7 bases. V was clipped by 7 bases and J by 5 bases; unmatched bases: 10. CDR3 length: 14 amino acids. CDR1 and CDR2 (germline): SNHLY, FYNNEI. Complete variable domain (other parts from reference TRBV2 and TRBJ1-1): EPEVTQTPSHQVTQMGQEVILRCVPISNHLYFYWYRQILGQKVEFLVSFYNNEISEKSEIFDDQFSVERPDGSNFTLKIRSTKLEDSAMYFCASTTGTVKTEAFFGQGTRLTVV.

The chain uses TRBV27 and TRBJ2-7; 13 bases line up with TRBD2. The CDR3 length is 14 residues. After removal of 5 bases from V and 13 bases from J, the junction contained 11 bases not matched to a gene. CDR1 and CDR2 (germline): MNHEY, SMNVEV (reference sequence). CDR3 sequence (DNA): TGTGCCAGCAGTGAACCGGGACTAGCGGGGAGGGAATACTTC. The encoded protein is CASSEPGLAGREYF.

This chain uses TRBV27 with TRBJ2-3; 9 nucleotides line up with TRBD2. Losses at the gene ends were 4 bases for V and 0 bases for J; bases not matched to a gene: 20. CDR3 length: 21 amino acids. CDR1 is MNHEY, CDR2 SMNVEV, per germline (reference sequence). The CDR3 here is CASSSLAPKGASGVSTDTQYF. CDR3 DNA: TGTGCCAGCAGTTCGCTAGCCCCAAAGGGGGCTAGCGGGGTGAGCACAGATACGCAGTATTTT.

The chain uses TRBV28 and TRBJ1-1; 9 nucleotides align to TRBD1. This CDR3 is built from 14 residues. Trimming at V came to 2 bases and at J to 4 bases, leaving 2 bases not matched to a gene. CDR1 is MDHEN, CDR2 SYDVKM, per germline. The CDR3 is CASSLTGGTTEAFF. The CDR3 DNA reads as TGTGCCAGCAGTTTAACAGGGGGCACCACTGAAGCTTTCTTT. Combining the CDR3 with reference TRBV28 and TRBJ1-1 gives the whole variable domain DVKVTQSSRYLVKRTGEKVFLECVQDMDHENMFWYRQDPGLGLRLIYFSYDVKMKEKGDIPEGYSVSREKKERFSLILESASTNQTSMYLCASSLTGGTTEAFFGQGTRLTVV.

The J gene is TRBJ1-3, the V gene TRBV18; a weak D match, TRBD1 (5 bases). CDR1 and CDR2 from the germline V gene are KGHSH and LQKENI. This CDR3 spans 14 amino acids. V lost 6 bases to trimming and J lost 2 bases, with 11 bases between them. The DNA of the CDR3 is TGTGCCAGCTCGGCAGGGATAACTGGAAACACCATATATTTT. It is translated as CASSAGITGNTIYF. The whole variable domain, filled in from reference TRBV18 and TRBJ1-3, reads NAGVMQNPRHLVRRRGQEARLRCSPMKGHSHVYWYRQLPEEGLKFMVYLQKENIIDESGMPKERFSAEFPKEGPSILRIQQVVRGDSAAYFCASSAGITGNTIYFGEGSWLTVV.

The chain recombines TRBV28 with TRBJ1-1, with TRBD1 identical over 9 bases. Germline-derived CDR1 and CDR2 are MDHEN and SYDVKM. V dropped 4 bases and J dropped 4; count of bases not matched to a gene: 13. The CDR3 covers 17 residues. CDR3 in amino acids: CASSSASTGGGRTEAFF. DNA of the CDR3: TGTGCCAGCAGTTCAGCATCTACAGGGGGCGGGCGCACTGAAGCTTTCTTT.

The genes are TRBV5-4 and TRBJ2-2; possibly TRBD1 for D (6 bases). This CDR3 contains 16 residues. The V end was cut by 5 bases, the J end by 0 bases, with 14 bases between. Germline loops: CDR1 SGHNT, CDR2 YYREEE (reference sequence). The CDR3 bases are TGTGCCAGCAGTCCTCCGGCAGGGGCGAACACCGGGGAGCTGTTTTTT. It specifies CASSPPAGANTGELFF.